This is a list of T cell receptor beta chains from one sample in a study of early T cells in non-severe SARS-CoV-2 infection. One entry per CDR3 protein, called by TCRdb with MiXCR from the 5' RACE reads. The table records 85,000 to 100,000 distinct CDR3 sequences, roughly 17% of them present only once. The sequenced sample was whole blood. The receptors were sampled from an adult who was a healthcare worker with PCR-confirmed SARS-CoV-2 infection or an uninfected control (not recorded which). The CDR3 runs from the conserved cysteine through the conserved F or W. The D gene is left open where the match is weak. Where a row states a size, it is once, few, many or the class of an expanded clone; other rows omit it.

CDR3aa	CDR3nt	abundance	j_gene	v_gene	d_gene
CASRPGTGFSGELFF	TGTGCCAGTAGACCCGGGACAGGGTTTTCCGGGGAGCTGTTTTTT	few	TRBJ2-2	TRBV19	TRBD1
CAISVLAGVNEQFF	TGTGCCATTTCGGTCCTAGCGGGAGTCAATGAGCAGTTCTTC	few	TRBJ2-1	TRBV7-9	TRBD2
CASSLGGGLRNYGHTF	TGTGCCAGCAGTTTGGGAGGGGGACTCAGGAACTATGGCCACACCTTC	.	TRBJ1-2	TRBV12-3/TRBV12-4	.
CSARGGTVQETQYF	TGCAGCGCCCGGGGAGGGACAGTCCAAGAGACCCAGTACTTC	many	TRBJ2-5	TRBV20-1	.
CATTWIGELFF	TGTGCCACCACCTGGATCGGGGAGCTGTTTTTT	many	TRBJ2-2	TRBV6-2/TRBV6-3	.
CASSQGNEALNTEAFF	TGTGCCAGCAGCCAAGGCAACGAGGCCTTGAACACTGAAGCTTTCTTT	few	TRBJ1-1	TRBV4-2	.
CATTQGANTGELFF	TGTGCCACCACCCAGGGGGCGAACACCGGGGAGCTGTTTTTT	.	TRBJ2-2	TRBV7-6	TRBD1
CASSLEAGRRVVFTEAFF	TGTGCCAGCAGCTTGGAGGCAGGGAGACGAGTGGTATTCACTGAAGCTTTCTTT	few	TRBJ1-1	TRBV5-4	.
CASSLDMGREAFF	TGTGCCAGCAGCTTAGACATGGGTCGGGAAGCTTTCTTT	few	TRBJ1-1	TRBV11-3	.
CASSYTSGYNEQFF	TGTGCCAGCAGTTACACTAGCGGGTACAATGAGCAGTTCTTC	few	TRBJ2-1	TRBV6-2/TRBV6-3	TRBD2
CASSLETGQGDYEQYF	TGTGCCAGCAGCTTAGAGACGGGACAGGGGGACTACGAGCAGTACTTC	many	TRBJ2-7	TRBV11-3	TRBD1
CAISLGQGNTEAFF	TGTGCCATCAGTCTCGGGCAGGGGAACACTGAAGCTTTCTTT	few	TRBJ1-1	TRBV10-3	.
CASSRDGNQPQHF	TGTGCCAGCAGCCGGGACGGGAATCAGCCCCAGCATTTT	.	TRBJ1-5	TRBV6-6	.
CASSYPQGQMNTEAFF	TGTGCCAGCAGTTACCCGCAGGGACAAATGAACACTGAAGCTTTCTTT	few	TRBJ1-1	TRBV6-2/TRBV6-3	.
CASSLTGANVLTF	TGTGCCAGCAGTTTAACTGGGGCCAACGTCCTGACTTTC	many	TRBJ2-6	TRBV27	.
CSARGLAGTSNIQYF	TGCAGTGCTAGAGGACTAGCGGGGACATCAAACATTCAGTACTTC	.	TRBJ2-4	TRBV20-1	TRBD2
CASSLGRAYEQYF	TGTGCCAGCAGCCTGGGACGTGCCTACGAGCAGTACTTC	.	TRBJ2-7	TRBV7-2	.
CSAVAASSYEQYF	TGCAGTGCTGTAGCGGCTAGCTCCTACGAGCAGTACTTC	.	TRBJ2-7	TRBV20-1	.
CASSSHGEDIQYF	TGTGCCAGCAGTTCCCACGGGGAGGACATTCAGTACTTC	few	TRBJ2-4	TRBV12-3/TRBV12-4	.
CAISEYVPNGYTF	TGTGCCATCAGTGAGTATGTTCCGAATGGCTACACCTTC	.	TRBJ1-2	TRBV10-3	.
CASRGTGTANEKLFF	TGTGCCAGCAGGGGGACCGGGACAGCAAATGAAAAACTGTTTTTT	few	TRBJ1-4	TRBV21-1	.
CASSLGLAATDTQYF	TGTGCCAGCAGCCTTGGTCTAGCGGCCACAGATACGCAGTATTTT	few	TRBJ2-3	TRBV7-2	TRBD2
CASSWRTQETQYF	TGCGCCAGCAGCTGGAGGACCCAGGAGACCCAGTACTTC	.	TRBJ2-5	TRBV5-1	.
CASSEAIYNEQFF	TGTGCCAGCTCAGAAGCAATCTACAATGAGCAGTTCTTC	.	TRBJ2-1	TRBV18	.
CSVDSPGGDRRANYGYTF	TGCAGCGTTGACTCACCCGGGGGGGACCGCCGAGCTAACTATGGCTACACCTTC	.	TRBJ1-2	TRBV29-1	.
CASSPVGQGDEKLFF	TGTGCCAGCTCACCAGTGGGACAGGGGGATGAAAAACTGTTTTTT	.	TRBJ1-4	TRBV18	TRBD1
CASSEDRGKQYF	TGCGCCAGCAGTGAGGACAGGGGCAAGCAGTACTTC	.	TRBJ2-7	TRBV10-1	TRBD1
CSVRKQETQYF	TGCAGCGTTCGTAAGCAAGAGACCCAGTACTTC	few	TRBJ2-5	TRBV29-1	.
CASSAGTTNKNTEAFF	TGTGCCAGCTCAGCCGGGACAACGAACAAGAACACTGAAGCTTTCTTT	few	TRBJ1-1	TRBV18	.
CASSEPGLAGGIQYF	TGTGCCAGCAGTGAACCCGGACTAGCGGGGGGGATTCAGTACTTC	few	TRBJ2-4	TRBV25-1	TRBD2
CASSLLAGRTVDEQFF	TGTGCCAGCAGTTTGTTAGCTGGTCGGACCGTCGATGAGCAGTTCTTC	few	TRBJ2-1	TRBV28	.
CSVGRWTASYEQYF	TGCAGCGTTGGAAGATGGACAGCATCCTACGAGCAGTACTTC	.	TRBJ2-7	TRBV29-1	.
CASSLDRTANTGELFF	TGTGCCAGCAGCTTAGACCGGACCGCGAACACCGGGGAGCTGTTTTTT	.	TRBJ2-2	TRBV7-9	.
CASSGGLAHEQYF	TGTGCCAGCAGTGGCGGACTAGCCCACGAGCAGTACTTC	few	TRBJ2-7	TRBV6-1	TRBD2
CASSSTGNTRETQYF	TGTGCCAGCAGTTCGACCGGGAATACCAGGGAGACCCAGTACTTC	.	TRBJ2-5	TRBV28	.
CASRGRAGTDTQYF	TGTGCCAGCAGGGGCCGTGCGGGCACAGATACGCAGTATTTT	many	TRBJ2-3	TRBV6-5	.
CASSPRLAGFTDTQYF	TGTGCCAGCAGTCCGCGCTTAGCGGGGTTCACAGATACGCAGTATTTT	many	TRBJ2-3	TRBV6-2/TRBV6-3	TRBD2
CASSYSGTVNYEQYF	TGTGCCAGCAGTTACAGCGGGACGGTAAACTACGAGCAGTACTTC	.	TRBJ2-7	TRBV6-2/TRBV6-3	TRBD2